The T cell receptor beta chain under discussion was sequenced for a study of blood T cell repertoires in COVID-19. Profiled with immunoSEQ multiplex PCR; TCRdb holds only in-frame clones, not every one. The sample contains 200,000 to 250,000 clones, about 85% of which appear only once. Participants' own reports of clinical history determined their cohort assignment. The source material was PBMCs or T cells enriched from blood (not recorded which). The source is a man aged 30 to 45 who had recovered from COVID-19.

Written as DNA, the CDR3 is TGTGCCTGGAGGGGCCCCCTAGCCGTATCTAGCACAGATACGCAGTATTTT. Residues: CAWRGPLAVSSTDTQYF. V usage is TRBV30 and J usage is TRBJ2-3; possibly TRBD2 for D (5 bases). The CDR3 length is 17 residues. Looked up from germline, CDR1 is GTSNPN and CDR2 is SVGIG (reference sequence). V was clipped by 3 bases and J by 0 bases, with 19 bases between them.